The rows below give T cell receptor beta chains drawn from one sample of a study of T cell responses to AZD1222 COVID-19 vaccine. The protocol was immunoSEQ multiplex PCR, while the TCRdb copy is restricted to in-frame clones and leaves out a portion. Here the sample spans more than 110,000 clones, about 93% being singletons. The sequencing here drew on peripheral blood, taken on day 0 of AZD1222 vaccination. These receptors were taken from an adult in good health. Both conserved end residues are trimmed from each CDR3. A D gene is named only where the DNA matches it firmly.

V: TRBV9; J: TRBJ2-2; D: -; CDR3: ASSVATGELF
V: TRBV25-1; J: TRBJ2-5; D: -; CDR3: ASSERLETQY
V: TRBV6-5; J: TRBJ2-5; D: TRBD1; CDR3: ASSRDRDFQETQY
V: TRBV2; J: TRBJ2-3; D: -; CDR3: ASKISDTQY
V: TRBV11-2; J: TRBJ1-2; D: -; CDR3: ASSNIGGGYT
V: TRBV23-1; J: TRBJ2-3; D: -; CDR3: ASRRTGLPDTQY
V: TRBV4-1; J: TRBJ2-1; D: -; CDR3: ASSQLGDEQF
V: TRBV6-2/TRBV6-3; J: TRBJ1-2; D: -; CDR3: ASSTTGSYGYT
V: TRBV6-1; J: TRBJ2-3; D: -; CDR3: ASSETADTQY
V: TRBV2; J: TRBJ1-5; D: TRBD1; CDR3: ASSATAGTGYNQPQH
V: TRBV7-9; J: TRBJ1-2; D: -; CDR3: ASSFDFLEAHYGYT
V: TRBV4-1; J: TRBJ2-3; D: -; CDR3: ASSQRVTDTQY
V: TRBV7-9; J: TRBJ2-1; D: TRBD1; CDR3: ASSRQGYEQF
V: TRBV9; J: TRBJ2-1; D: -; CDR3: ASSDSANSYNEQF
V: TRBV7-9; J: TRBJ1-2; D: -; CDR3: ASSLGVDYGYT
V: TRBV30; J: TRBJ2-2; D: TRBD2; CDR3: AWSVFRLADNTGELF
V: TRBV3-1/TRBV3-2; J: TRBJ1-6; D: -; CDR3: ASRNFNRASDSPLH
V: TRBV9; J: TRBJ1-4; D: -; CDR3: ASSAGTTNEKLF
V: TRBV28; J: TRBJ2-1; D: -; CDR3: ASSHLLAVSVWNEQF
V: TRBV27; J: TRBJ2-1; D: TRBD2; CDR3: ASSSGTSGNNEQF
V: TRBV5-5; J: TRBJ2-7; D: -; CDR3: ASSLVAAYEQY
V: TRBV19; J: TRBJ2-2; D: -; CDR3: ASSFGTDTGELF
V: TRBV6-6; J: TRBJ2-1; D: TRBD2; CDR3: ASSPRLAGVSNEQF